One sample yielded the 8 T cell receptor beta chains listed below, sequenced in a study of T cell responses to AZD1222 COVID-19 vaccine (dated by TCRdb to the early 2020s). The time point label on this specimen signifies: about 28 days (+/-7) after the second vaccine dose. Receptor libraries were prepared by the immunoSEQ multiplex PCR assay. TCRdb retrieved this table from immuneACCESS and kept in-frame rearrangements only. Not all clones are present; in checked studies, unresolved V genes account for under half, and no reason is known for the remainder. Across this sample there are about 89,000 clones, with over 75% seen only once. Roughly 5% of the sample goes to the ten largest clones. The specimen was peripheral blood, collected 28 days after the second AZD1222 dose. These receptors all stem from an adult who received the AZD1222 COVID-19 vaccine.

The genes are TRBV14 and TRBJ2-1, with 12 bases that match TRBD2. The CDR3 consists of 15 residues. J lost 6 bases, V lost 4 bases, and 4 bases had no gene match. Germline-derived CDR1 and CDR2 are SGHDN and FVKESK. This CDR3 reads CASSPLAGGRNEQFF. The CDR3 DNA is TGTGCCAGCAGCCCGCTAGCGGGGGGGCGCAATGAGCAGTTCTTC.

This clone was detected only a few times. The chain uses TRBV5-5 and TRBJ1-5, with a weak D call TRBD1 (5 bases). Trimming cost V 1 base and J 1 base, with 21 bases left between them. Germline V gene lookup returns CDR1 SGHKS and CDR2 YYEKEE (reference sequence). CDR3 size: 19 residues. Here the CDR3 DNA reads TGTGCCAGCAGCTTGTGGGGACCGGGGGACCCAGGGAGCAATCAGCCCCAGCATTTT. Translating gives CASSLWGPGDPGSNQPQHF.

The chain links TRBV25-1 to TRBJ1-6; TRBD1 might be the D (5 bases). V was cut by 3 bases and J by 10 bases, with 13 bases left in between. The germline CDR1 and CDR2 sequences are MGHDK and SYGVNS. The CDR3 is 14 residues long. The CDR3 DNA reads as TGTGCCAGCAGTGATCAGGGAAAAGGGTCACCCCTCCACTTT. Protein product: CASSDQGKGSPLHF.

J is TRBJ1-2 and V is TRBV2; no clear D. There are 13 residues in the CDR3. Between the trimmed V and J ends, which lost 8 bases and 0 bases, there was a span of 10 bases. Germline V gene lookup returns CDR1 SNHLY and CDR2 FYNNEI. For the CDR3, the DNA is TGTGCCAGCCAAGAGGGCCCTAACTATGGCTACACCTTC. It codes for CASQEGPNYGYTF.

The rearrangement uses TRBV5-8 and TRBJ1-5; D remains unclear. The V end was cut by 5 bases, the J end by 4 bases, with 19 bases between. Germline values: CDR1 SGHTS, CDR2 YDEGEE. CDR3 length: 16 amino acids. In DNA, the CDR3 is TGTGCCAGCAGTTGGCCGGTAGGAGGGCTTAATCAGCCCCAGCATTTT. Translation: CASSWPVGGLNQPQHF.

The V call is TRBV5-1, the J call TRBJ1-2, with TRBD1 as a possible D gene (6 bases). Germline V CDR1 and CDR2: SGHRS, YFSETQ. The CDR3 runs to 14 residues. V shed 4 bases and J shed 1 base, with 11 bases lying between them. The CDR3: CASSPYRVNYGYTF. Here the CDR3 DNA reads TGCGCCAGCAGCCCCTACAGGGTTAACTATGGCTACACCTTC.

The chain carries TRBV4-1 and TRBJ2-7, with D hard to call. The CDR3 is 15 amino acids. CDR1 MGHRA and CDR2 YSYEKL come from the germline V gene. Trimming pared 2 bases from V and 2 bases from J, leaving 13 bases between. CDR3 region: CASSQPDHTPYEQYF. In nucleotides, the CDR3 is TGCGCCAGCAGCCAACCCGACCATACCCCCTACGAGCAGTACTTC.

J is TRBJ2-1 and V is TRBV19; 10 nucleotides agree with TRBD2. V trimming: 7 bases; J trimming: 6 bases; junction bases outside the gene matches: 12. The CDR3 contains 16 residues. From germline, CDR1 is LNHDA and CDR2 SQIVND (reference sequence). The CDR3 protein is CASKRPGVAGGNEQFF. Here the CDR3 DNA reads TGTGCCAGTAAGCGCCCCGGGGTAGCGGGGGGCAATGAGCAGTTCTTC.